This T cell receptor (beta chain) was sequenced for a study of blood T cell repertoires in COVID-19. Clones were read by immunoSEQ multiplex PCR, and TCRdb kept only the in-frame ones, dropping some. The repertoire holds some 270,000 clones, 84% seen once, with about 1.5% in the top ten. Trimming stripped 3 bases from V and 13 bases from J, with 16 bases between. The CDR3 is 13 residues long. The chain joins TRBV12-3 or TRBV12-4 to TRBJ2-1; tentatively, D is TRBD2 (6 bases). What was sequenced was peripheral blood. The clonotype was recovered from a woman aged 40 to 49 who had recovered from COVID-19. The CDR3 reads CASSLYSGGLQFF. CDR3 DNA sequence: TGTGCCAGCAGTTTGTATAGCGGCGGGTTACAGTTCTTC.